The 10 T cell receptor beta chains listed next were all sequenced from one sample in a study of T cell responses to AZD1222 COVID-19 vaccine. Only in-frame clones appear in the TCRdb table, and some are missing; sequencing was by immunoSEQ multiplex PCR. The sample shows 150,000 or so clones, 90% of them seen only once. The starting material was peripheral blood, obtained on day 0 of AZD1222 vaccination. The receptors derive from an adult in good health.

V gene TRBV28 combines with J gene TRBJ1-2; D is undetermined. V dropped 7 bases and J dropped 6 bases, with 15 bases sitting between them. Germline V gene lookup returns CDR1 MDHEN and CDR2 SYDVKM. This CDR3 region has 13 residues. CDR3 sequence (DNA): TGTGCCAGCACACGTCCGTCTGGCGATGGCTACACCTTC. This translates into CASTRPSGDGYTF.

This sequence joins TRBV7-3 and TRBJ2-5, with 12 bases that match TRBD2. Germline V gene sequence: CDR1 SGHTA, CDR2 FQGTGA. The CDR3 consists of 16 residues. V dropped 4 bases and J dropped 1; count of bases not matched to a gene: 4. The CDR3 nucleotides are TGTGCCAGCAGCTCCTCACTAGCGGGGGGCCAAGAGACCCAGTACTTC. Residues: CASSSSLAGGQETQYF.

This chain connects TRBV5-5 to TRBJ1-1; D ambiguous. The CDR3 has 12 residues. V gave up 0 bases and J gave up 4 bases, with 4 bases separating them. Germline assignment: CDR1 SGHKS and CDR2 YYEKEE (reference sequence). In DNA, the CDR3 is TGTGCCAGCAGCTTGGGCGTCACTGAAGCTTTCTTT. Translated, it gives CASSLGVTEAFF.

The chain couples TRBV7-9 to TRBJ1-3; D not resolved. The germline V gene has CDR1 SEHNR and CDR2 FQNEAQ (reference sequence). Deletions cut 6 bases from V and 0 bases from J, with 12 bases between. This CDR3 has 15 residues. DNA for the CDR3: TGTGCCAGCAGGTCTAAACAGAGCTCTGGAAACACCATATATTTT. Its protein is CASRSKQSSGNTIYF.

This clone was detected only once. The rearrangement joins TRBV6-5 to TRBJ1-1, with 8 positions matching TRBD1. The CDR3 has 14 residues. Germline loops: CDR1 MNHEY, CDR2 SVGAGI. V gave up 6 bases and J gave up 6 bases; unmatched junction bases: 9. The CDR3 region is CASRDRERWPEAFF. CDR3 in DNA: TGTGCCAGCAGGGACAGGGAAAGATGGCCTGAAGCTTTCTTT.

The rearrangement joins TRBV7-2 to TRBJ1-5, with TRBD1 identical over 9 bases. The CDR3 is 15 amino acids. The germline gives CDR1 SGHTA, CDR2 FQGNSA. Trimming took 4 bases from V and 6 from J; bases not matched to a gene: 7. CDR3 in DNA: TGTGCCAGCAGCTCCCCCCCGGGACAGGGTCAGCCCCAGCATTTT. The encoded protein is CASSSPPGQGQPQHF.

The CDR3 loop reads CASSLERQGLNTIYF. As DNA, the CDR3 is TGTGCCAGCAGCTTAGAAAGACAGGGGCTAAACACCATATATTTT. The J gene is TRBJ1-3, the V gene TRBV7-8; 8 positions agree with TRBD1. This CDR3 has 15 amino acids. V lost 1 base, J lost 6 bases, and 5 bases stayed unmatched. Germline V gives CDR1 SGHVS, CDR2 FQNEAQ. The variable domain in full, with the rest retrieved from reference TRBV7-8 and TRBJ1-3, is GAGVSQSPRYKVAKRGQDVALRCDPISGHVSLFWYQQALGQGPEFLTYFQNEAQLDKSGLPSDRFFAERPEGSVSTLKIQRTQQEDSAVYLCASSLERQGLNTIYFGEGSWLTVV.

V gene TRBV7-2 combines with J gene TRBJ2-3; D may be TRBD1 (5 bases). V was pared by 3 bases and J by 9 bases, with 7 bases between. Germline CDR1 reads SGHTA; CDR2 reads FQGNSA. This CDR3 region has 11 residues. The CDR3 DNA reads TGTGCCAGCAGCTTGGACACCACGCAGTATTTT. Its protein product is CASSLDTTQYF.

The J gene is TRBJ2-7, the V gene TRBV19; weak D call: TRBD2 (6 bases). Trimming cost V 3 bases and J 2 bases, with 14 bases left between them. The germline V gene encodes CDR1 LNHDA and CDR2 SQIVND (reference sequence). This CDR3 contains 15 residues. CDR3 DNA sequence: TGTGCCAGTAGTATCGCGGGACTGGAGACCTACGAGCAGTACTTC. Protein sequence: CASSIAGLETYEQYF.

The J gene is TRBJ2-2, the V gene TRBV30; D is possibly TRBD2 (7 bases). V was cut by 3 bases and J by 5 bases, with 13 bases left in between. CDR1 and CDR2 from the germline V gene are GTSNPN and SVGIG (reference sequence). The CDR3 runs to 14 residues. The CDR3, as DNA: TGTGCCTGGAGAGGGGGGGCCGAAACCGGGGAGCTGTTTTTT. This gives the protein CAWRGGAETGELFF.